The TCR beta chain described here comes from a study of Tregs in tolerant kidney transplant recipients. Comment on this clone: Its antigen remains unidentified.

Whole-study results and caveats: The small number of patients limits these findings pending further validation.

Germline CDR1 is SGHTS and CDR2 is YDEGEE. V lost 3 bases, J lost 4 bases, and 12 bases lay in between. CDR3 size: 14 residues. Some clones are missing from TCRdb's copy, which holds only in-frame ones; the method was immunoSEQ multiplex PCR. The sample carries 50,000 or so clones, about 90% recorded once. An overnight rest at 37°C with about 220 IU/ml IL-2 preceded regulatory T cell sorting from thawed PBMCs. The V and J genes are TRBV5-8 and TRBJ2-3, with TRBD1 as a possible D gene (5 bases). The sequenced sample consisted of Tregs from blood. The TCR comes from a human donor in good health. DNA of the CDR3: TGTGCCAGCAGCTCTAGGGGTGGCGCAGATACGCAGTATTTT. The encoded protein is CASSSRGGADTQYF.